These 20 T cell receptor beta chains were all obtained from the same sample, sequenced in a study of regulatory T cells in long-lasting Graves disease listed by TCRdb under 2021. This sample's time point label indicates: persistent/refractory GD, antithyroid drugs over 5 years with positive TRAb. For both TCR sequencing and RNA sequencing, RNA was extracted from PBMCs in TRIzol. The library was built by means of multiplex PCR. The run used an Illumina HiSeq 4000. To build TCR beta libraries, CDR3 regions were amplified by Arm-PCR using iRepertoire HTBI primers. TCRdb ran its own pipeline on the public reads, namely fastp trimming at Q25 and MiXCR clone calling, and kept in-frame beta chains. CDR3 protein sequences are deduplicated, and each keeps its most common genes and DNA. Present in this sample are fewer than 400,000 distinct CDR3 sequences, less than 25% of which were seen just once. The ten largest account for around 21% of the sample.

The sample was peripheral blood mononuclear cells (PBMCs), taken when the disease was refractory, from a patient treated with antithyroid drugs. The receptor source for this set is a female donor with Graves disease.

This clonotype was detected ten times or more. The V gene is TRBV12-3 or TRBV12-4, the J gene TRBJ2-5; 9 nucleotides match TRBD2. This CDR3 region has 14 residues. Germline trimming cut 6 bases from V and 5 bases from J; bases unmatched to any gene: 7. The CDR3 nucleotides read TGTGCCAGCAGCATAGCGGGAGTGGGGGAGACCCAGTACTTC. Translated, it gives CASSIAGVGETQYF.

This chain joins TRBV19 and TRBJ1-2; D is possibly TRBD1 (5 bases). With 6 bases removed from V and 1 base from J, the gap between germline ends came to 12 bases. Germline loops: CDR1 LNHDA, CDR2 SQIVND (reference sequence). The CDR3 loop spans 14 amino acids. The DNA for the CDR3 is TGTGCCAGTAGAGTAGTCGGACATAACTATGGCTACACCTTC. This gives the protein CASRVVGHNYGYTF.

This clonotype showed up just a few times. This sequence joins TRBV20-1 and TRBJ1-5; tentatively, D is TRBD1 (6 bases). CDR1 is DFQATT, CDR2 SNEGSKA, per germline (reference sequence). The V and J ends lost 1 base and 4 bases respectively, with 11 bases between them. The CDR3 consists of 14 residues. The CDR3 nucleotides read TGCAGTGCTAGAGTAGGGGGAGGTAATCAGCCCCAGCATTTT. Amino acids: CSARVGGGNQPQHF.

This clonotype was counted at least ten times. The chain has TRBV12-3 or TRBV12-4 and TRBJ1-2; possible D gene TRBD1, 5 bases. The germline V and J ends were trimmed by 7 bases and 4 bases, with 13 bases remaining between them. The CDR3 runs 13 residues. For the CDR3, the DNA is TGTGCCAGCATTCCGCGGGGGGGCTATGGCTACACCTTC. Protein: CASIPRGGYGYTF.

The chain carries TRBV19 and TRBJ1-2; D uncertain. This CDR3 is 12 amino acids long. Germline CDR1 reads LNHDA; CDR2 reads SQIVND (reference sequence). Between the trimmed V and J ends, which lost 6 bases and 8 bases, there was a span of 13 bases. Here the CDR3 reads CASRLDDRGYTF. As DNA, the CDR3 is TGTGCCAGTAGACTCGATGATCGGGGCTACACCTTC.

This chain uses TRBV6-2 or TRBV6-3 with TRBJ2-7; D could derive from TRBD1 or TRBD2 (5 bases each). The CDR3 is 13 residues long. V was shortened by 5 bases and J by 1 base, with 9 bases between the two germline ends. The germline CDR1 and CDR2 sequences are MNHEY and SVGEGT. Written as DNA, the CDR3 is TGTGCCAGCAGTGAAGGGACGTCCTACGAGCAGTACTTC. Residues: CASSEGTSYEQYF.

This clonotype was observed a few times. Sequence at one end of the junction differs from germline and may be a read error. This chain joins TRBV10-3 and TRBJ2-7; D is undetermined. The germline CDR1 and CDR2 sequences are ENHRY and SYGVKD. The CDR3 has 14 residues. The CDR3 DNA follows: TGTGCCATTAGTGACATTGCTCACTCCTACGAGCAGTACTTC. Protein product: CAISDIAHSYEQYF.

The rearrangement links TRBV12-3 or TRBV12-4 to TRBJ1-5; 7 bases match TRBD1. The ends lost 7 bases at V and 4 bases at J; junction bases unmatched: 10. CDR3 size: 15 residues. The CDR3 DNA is TGTGCCAGCACCTTAGCCGGGACAGCAAATCAGCCCCAGCATTTT. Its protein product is CASTLAGTANQPQHF.

The chain's CDR3 is CASRGRGGRYSPLHF. The CDR3 DNA reads as TGTGCCAGCAGGGGGAGGGGAGGAAGGTATTCACCCCTCCACTTT. The J gene is TRBJ1-6, the V gene TRBV25-1; D is possibly TRBD1 (5 bases). Trimming took off 6 bases at V and 8 bases at J, with 17 bases between the two ends. The CDR3 length is 15 residues. Germline lookup yields CDR1 MGHDK and CDR2 SYGVNS.

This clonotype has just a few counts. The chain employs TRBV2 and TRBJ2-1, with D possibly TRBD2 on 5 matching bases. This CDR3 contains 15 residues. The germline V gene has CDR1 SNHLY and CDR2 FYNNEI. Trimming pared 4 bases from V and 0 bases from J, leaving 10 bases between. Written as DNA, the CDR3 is TGTGCCAGCAGTGGTGTAGCGAGCTCCTACAATGAGCAGTTCTTC. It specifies CASSGVASSYNEQFF.

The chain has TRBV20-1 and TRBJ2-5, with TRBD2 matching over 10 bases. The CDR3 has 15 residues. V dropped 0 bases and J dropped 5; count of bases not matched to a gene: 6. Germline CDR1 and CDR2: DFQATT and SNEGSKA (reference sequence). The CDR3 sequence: CSARENSGRLETQYF. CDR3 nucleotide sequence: TGCAGTGCTAGAGAGAATAGCGGGAGGCTGGAGACCCAGTACTTC.

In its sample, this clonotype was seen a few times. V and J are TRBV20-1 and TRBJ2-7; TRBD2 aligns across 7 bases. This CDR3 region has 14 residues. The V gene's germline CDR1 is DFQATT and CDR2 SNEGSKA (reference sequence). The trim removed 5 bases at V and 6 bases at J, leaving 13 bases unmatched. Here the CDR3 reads CSARDYLVAGEQYF. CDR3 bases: TGCAGTGCTCGGGACTACCTTGTTGCCGGCGAGCAGTACTTC.

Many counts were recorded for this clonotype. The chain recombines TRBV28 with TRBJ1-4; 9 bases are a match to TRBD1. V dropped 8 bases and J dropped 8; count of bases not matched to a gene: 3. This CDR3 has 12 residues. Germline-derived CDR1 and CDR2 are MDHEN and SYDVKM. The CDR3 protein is CASGQGYEKLFF. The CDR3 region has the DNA TGTGCCAGCGGACAGGGGTACGAAAAACTGTTTTTT. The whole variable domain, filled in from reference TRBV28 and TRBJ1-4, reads DVKVTQSSRYLVKRTGEKVFLECVQDMDHENMFWYRQDPGLGLRLIYFSYDVKMKEKGDIPEGYSVSREKKERFSLILESASTNQTSMYLCASGQGYEKLFFGSGTQLSVL.

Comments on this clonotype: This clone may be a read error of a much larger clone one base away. The CDR3 nucleotides are TGTGCCAGCAGCTCACGACCTGTGGGCGAGCAGTACTTC. This codes for CASSSRPVGEQYF. This chain connects TRBV3-1 to TRBJ2-7, with unresolved D. The V and J ends lost 5 bases and 6 bases respectively, with 14 bases between them. This CDR3 has 13 amino acids. Germline assignment: CDR1 LGHDT and CDR2 YNNKEL (reference sequence).

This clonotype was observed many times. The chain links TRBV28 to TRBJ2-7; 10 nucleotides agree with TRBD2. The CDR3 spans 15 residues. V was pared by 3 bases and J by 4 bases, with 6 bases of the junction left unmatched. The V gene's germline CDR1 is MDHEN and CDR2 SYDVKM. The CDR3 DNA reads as TGTGCCAGCAGTTTCTCTAGCGGGAGTAGTTACGAGCAGTACTTC. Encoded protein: CASSFSSGSSYEQYF.

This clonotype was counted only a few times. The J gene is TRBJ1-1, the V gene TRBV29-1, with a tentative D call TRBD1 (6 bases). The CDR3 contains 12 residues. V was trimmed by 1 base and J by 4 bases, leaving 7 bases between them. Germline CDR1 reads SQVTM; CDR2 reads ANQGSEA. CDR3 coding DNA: TGCAGCGTTGAAGCAGGGGTCACTGAAGCTTTCTTT. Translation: CSVEAGVTEAFF.

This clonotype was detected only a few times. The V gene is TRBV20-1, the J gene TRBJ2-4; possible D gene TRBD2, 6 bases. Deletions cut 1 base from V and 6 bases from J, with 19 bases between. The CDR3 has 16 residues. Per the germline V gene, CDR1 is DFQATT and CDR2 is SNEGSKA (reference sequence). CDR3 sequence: CSARAGAGGGRNIQYF. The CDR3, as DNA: TGCAGTGCTAGAGCGGGAGCGGGTGGAGGTAGAAACATTCAGTACTTC.

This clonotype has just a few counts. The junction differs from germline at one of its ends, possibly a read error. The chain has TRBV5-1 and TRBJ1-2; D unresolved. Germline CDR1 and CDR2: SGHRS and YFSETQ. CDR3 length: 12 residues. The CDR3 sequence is CASSFQSYGYAF. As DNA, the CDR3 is TGCGCCAGCAGCTTCCAGAGCTATGGCTACGCCTTC. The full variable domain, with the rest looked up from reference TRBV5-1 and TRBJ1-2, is KAGVTQTPRYLIKTRGQQVTLSCSPISGHRSVSWYQQTPGQGLQFLFEYFSETQRNKGNFPGRFSGRQFSNSRSEMNVSTLELGDSALYLCASSFQSYGYAFGSGTRLTVV.

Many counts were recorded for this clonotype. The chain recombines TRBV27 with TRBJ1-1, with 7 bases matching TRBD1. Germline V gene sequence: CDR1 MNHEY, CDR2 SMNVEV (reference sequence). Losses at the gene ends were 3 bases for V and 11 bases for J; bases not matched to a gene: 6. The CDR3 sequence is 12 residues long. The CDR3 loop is CASSFPGQRAFF. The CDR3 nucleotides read TGTGCCAGCAGTTTCCCGGGACAGAGGGCTTTCTTT.

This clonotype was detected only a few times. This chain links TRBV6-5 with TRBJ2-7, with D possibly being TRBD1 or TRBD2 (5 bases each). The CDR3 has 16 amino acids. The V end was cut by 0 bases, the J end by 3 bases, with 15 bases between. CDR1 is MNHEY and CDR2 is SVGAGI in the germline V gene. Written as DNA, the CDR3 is TGTGCCAGCAGTTACTCCCCATCGGGACCTTACTACGAGCAGTACTTC. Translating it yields CASSYSPSGPYYEQYF.